These 10 T cell receptor beta chains originate from one sample sequenced in a study of cytomegalovirus exposure and HLA in healthy donors. Data came from immunoSEQ multiplex PCR; TCRdb stores just in-frame clones and leaves some out. This table has about 110,000 clones, approximately 94% appearing once. Sequencing input: PBMCs. The receptor source for this set is a young woman in good health and CMV-seronegative.

This chain uses TRBV30 with TRBJ1-3; D perhaps matches TRBD1 (5 bases). V lost 4 bases, J lost 0 bases, and 13 bases lay in between. Germline lookup yields CDR1 GTSNPN and CDR2 SVGIG (reference sequence). This CDR3 comprises 15 residues. The CDR3 loop is CAWTPTASSGNTIYF. CDR3 bases: TGTGCCTGGACCCCGACAGCCAGCTCTGGAAACACCATATATTTT.

This chain uses TRBV29-1 with TRBJ2-7; 10 positions match TRBD1. Germline assignment: CDR1 SQVTM and CDR2 ANQGSEA. The junction had 8 bases not matched to a gene; V was cut back by 7 bases and J by 5 bases. This CDR3 is built from 13 residues. The DNA of the CDR3 is TGCAGCGCCGGGACAGGGGCCGACCACGAGCAGTACTTC. Amino acid sequence: CSAGTGADHEQYF.

The count of this clone is one. The chain has TRBV6-1 and TRBJ2-7; the D is unclear. Germline V gene lookup returns CDR1 MNHNS and CDR2 SASEGT. V was shortened by 1 base and J by 3 bases, with 7 bases between the two germline ends. The CDR3 has 13 amino acids. The DNA for the CDR3 is TGTGCCAGCAGTGAAGTAGTTCTCTACGAGCAGTACTTC. This sequence encodes CASSEVVLYEQYF.

This chain connects TRBV6-5 to TRBJ1-1, with D possibly being TRBD1 (5 bases). Germline-derived CDR1 and CDR2 are MNHEY and SVGAGI. This CDR3 has 11 residues. V shed 3 bases and J shed 8 bases, with 7 bases lying between them. CDR3: CASSYGGEAFF. The CDR3 DNA is TGTGCCAGCAGTTATGGGGGGGAAGCTTTCTTT.

This clone has only one observation. The rearrangement joins TRBV25-1 to TRBJ1-1; 7 bases are shared with TRBD1. The trim removed 3 bases at V and 1 base at J, leaving 5 bases unmatched. The CDR3 is 15 amino acids. CDR1 MGHDK and CDR2 SYGVNS come from the germline V gene. The CDR3: CASSELTGRNTEAFF. CDR3 nucleotide sequence: TGTGCCAGCAGTGAGTTGACAGGGAGGAACACTGAAGCTTTCTTT.

The rearrangement uses TRBV28 and TRBJ1-2, with unresolved D. Germline assignment: CDR1 MDHEN and CDR2 SYDVKM. Between the trimmed V and J ends, which lost 8 bases and 4 bases, there was a span of 8 bases. The CDR3 contains 11 residues. CDR3 protein: CASGLTYGYTF. The CDR3 coding sequence is TGTGCCAGCGGACTGACCTATGGCTACACCTTC.

This clone was detected a few times. This chain joins TRBV6-1 and TRBJ1-5; no definite D call. This CDR3 comprises 12 residues. Trimming took 7 bases from V and 4 from J, leaving 8 bases between them. CDR1 is MNHNS, CDR2 SASEGT, per germline. CDR3 in amino acids: CASNTLNQPQHF. The CDR3 nucleotides read TGTGCCAGCAATACTCTGAATCAGCCCCAGCATTTT.

This clone was seen just once. The gene calls are TRBV28 and TRBJ1-1; D is unresolved. The CDR3 runs 15 residues. V gave up 3 bases and J gave up 3 bases, with 14 bases separating them. Germline values: CDR1 MDHEN, CDR2 SYDVKM. CDR3 sequence (DNA): TGTGCCAGCAGTTTGGCAGGTGCCACCGACACTGAAGCTTTCTTT. This codes for CASSLAGATDTEAFF.

This clone was found once. The V call is TRBV7-2, the J call TRBJ2-2; 8 bases fit TRBD2. Germline assignment: CDR1 SGHTA and CDR2 FQGNSA. Trimming took 6 bases from V and 1 from J; bases not matched to a gene: 13. CDR3 length: 18 amino acids. The CDR3 coding sequence is TGTGCCAGCAGTTCCCCACGCCCAGCGGGGGTGAACACCGGGGAGCTGTTTTTT. Amino acid sequence: CASSSPRPAGVNTGELFF.

This clone was seen just once. This sequence joins TRBV28 and TRBJ1-2, with D maybe TRBD1 (5 bases). Germline values: CDR1 MDHEN, CDR2 SYDVKM. Trimming shortened V by 6 bases and J by 5 bases, and 10 bases separated the two germline ends. The CDR3 covers 12 residues. CDR3 sequence reads: CASSTQGYGYTF. CDR3 DNA: TGTGCCAGCAGCACGCAGGGTTATGGCTACACCTTC.